Following are 13 T cell receptor beta chains from one sample sequenced in a study of blood T cell repertoires in COVID-19. TCRdb's copy holds only in-frame clones and misses some; the assay was immunoSEQ multiplex PCR. The table has about 170,000 clones, roughly 84% seen once. Sequencing was performed on peripheral blood. These receptors were taken from a man in his fifties or sixties who had recovered from COVID-19.

V and J are TRBV18 and TRBJ2-5; tentatively, D is TRBD2 (6 bases). V was pared by 1 base and J by 2 bases, with 8 bases between. The CDR3 is 14 amino acids. Germline V gives CDR1 KGHSH, CDR2 LQKENI. The CDR3 nucleotides read TGTGCCAGCTCACCACGGGCGGGGCAAGAGACCCAGTACTTC. It is translated as CASSPRAGQETQYF.

The chain links TRBV19 to TRBJ1-5; the D gene is possibly TRBD1 (5 bases). CDR1 and CDR2 (germline): LNHDA, SQIVND (reference sequence). CDR3 length: 13 residues. With 6 bases removed from V and 9 bases from J, the gap between germline ends came to 15 bases. The DNA for the CDR3 is TGTGCCAGTAGAGGAGGAGGGGAACTGCCCCAGCATTTT. Its protein product is CASRGGGELPQHF.

The gene calls are TRBV30 and TRBJ1-1; D call uncertain. This CDR3 has 11 residues. V shed 0 bases and J shed 4 bases, with 3 bases lying between them. CDR1 is GTSNPN and CDR2 is SVGIG in the germline V gene (reference sequence). Here the CDR3 DNA reads TGTGCCTGGAGTGTACTCACTGAAGCTTTCTTT. Its translation: CAWSVLTEAFF.

The chain combines TRBV6-6 with TRBJ1-3, with 7 positions matching TRBD1. The CDR3 length is 13 residues. V lost 6 bases and J lost 4; bases outside the gene matches: 3. Germline V CDR1 and CDR2: MNHNY, SVGAGI (reference sequence). In DNA, the CDR3 is TGTGCCAGCAGGGTGGGACAGGGAAACACCATATATTTT. This sequence encodes CASRVGQGNTIYF.

The rearrangement joins TRBV7-3 to TRBJ1-1; D unresolved. The V gene lost 5 bases and the J gene lost 3 bases, with 10 bases spanning the gap. The germline gives CDR1 SGHTA, CDR2 FQGTGA. The CDR3 is made up of 13 amino acids. The CDR3 sequence is CASSQMAHTEAFF. The DNA of the CDR3 is TGTGCCAGCAGCCAGATGGCTCACACTGAAGCTTTCTTT.

V is TRBV6-1 and J is TRBJ1-4; D may be TRBD1 (6 bases). The germline CDR1 and CDR2 sequences are MNHNS and SASEGT. Trimming pared 5 bases from V and 7 bases from J, leaving 17 bases between. CDR3 length: 15 residues. CDR3 coding DNA: TGTGCCAGCAGTTCCCACAGGGCCACGGGTGAAAAACTGTTTTTT. It translates to CASSSHRATGEKLFF.

The chain employs TRBV7-2 and TRBJ2-3; possibly TRBD1 for D (6 bases). V was pared by 5 bases and J by 0 bases, with 15 bases between. In germline, CDR1 is SGHTA, CDR2 FQGNSA. The CDR3 has 16 amino acids. DNA for the CDR3: TGTGCCAGCAGCCCAGAACAGGGTAAGAGCACAGATACGCAGTATTTT. Protein product: CASSPEQGKSTDTQYF.

The CDR3 spells CASSQSYEQYF. The CDR3 DNA reads as TGTGCCAGCAGCCAATCTTACGAGCAGTACTTC. The chain is built from TRBV14 and TRBJ2-7; D is ambiguous. CDR1 SGHDN and CDR2 FVKESK come from the germline V gene. The CDR3 covers 11 residues. Trimming shortened V by 2 bases and J by 4 bases, and 3 bases separated the two germline ends.

The V call is TRBV29-1, the J call TRBJ2-5; 7 nucleotides match TRBD2. The CDR3 contains 13 residues. Germline trimming cut 4 bases from V and 2 bases from J; bases unmatched to any gene: 4. Germline loops: CDR1 SQVTM, CDR2 ANQGSEA. The CDR3, as DNA: TGCAGCGTTGTGGGGGGGTTGCAAGAGACCCAGTACTTC. As protein: CSVVGGLQETQYF.

This clone has just one count. The J gene is TRBJ1-3, the V gene TRBV6-5; D gene uncertain. V dropped 10 bases and J dropped 0 bases, with 4 bases sitting between them. The CDR3 runs to 11 residues. Germline V gene sequence: CDR1 MNHEY, CDR2 SVGAGI. CDR3 sequence reads: CATRSGNTIYF. The CDR3 DNA follows: TGTGCCACCCGCTCTGGAAACACCATATATTTT.

The V and J genes are TRBV4-3 and TRBJ2-2; D is possibly TRBD1 (7 bases). The V and J ends lost 5 bases and 5 bases respectively, with 18 bases between them. CDR3 length equals 16 residues. Looked up from germline, CDR1 is LGHNA and CDR2 is YSLEER. In DNA form, the CDR3 reads TGCGCCAGCAGCATCCACTTGGCAGGGGGGACCGGGGAGCTGTTTTTT. Protein: CASSIHLAGGTGELFF.

The V gene is TRBV30, the J gene TRBJ1-6; D remains unclear. Per the germline V gene, CDR1 is GTSNPN and CDR2 is SVGIG (reference sequence). The CDR3 consists of 14 residues. The V end lost 3 bases, the J end lost 9 bases, and 15 bases lay between the germline ends. CDR3 residues: CAWRAQAMGSPLHF. The CDR3 bases are TGTGCCTGGAGGGCCCAGGCCATGGGTTCACCCCTCCACTTT. Complete variable domain (other parts from reference TRBV30 and TRBJ1-6): SQTIHQWPATLVQPVGSPLSLECTVEGTSNPNLYWYRQAAGRGLQLLFYSVGIGQISSEVPQNLSASRPQDRQFILSSKKLLLSDSGFYLCAWRAQAMGSPLHFGNGTRLTVT.

The genes are TRBV19 and TRBJ1-5; 8 bases are shared with TRBD1. The CDR3 consists of 16 residues. Trimming cost V 4 bases and J 5 bases; bases outside gene matches: 10. The germline V gene has CDR1 LNHDA and CDR2 SQIVND (reference sequence). The CDR3 protein is CASSNFGQGYDQPQHF. CDR3 bases: TGTGCCAGTAGTAACTTCGGACAGGGTTATGATCAGCCCCAGCATTTT.